Below, one T cell receptor (beta chain) is given with its context. Its antigen remains unknown. Naive CD8 cells lacked CD45RO, underwent positive selection for CCR7 and left out terminally differentiated effector memory CD45RA+ cells. This CDR3 spans 15 amino acids. CDR1 and CDR2 (germline): SGHRS, YFSETQ. V dropped 0 bases and J dropped 5 bases, with 15 bases sitting between them. This entry comes from a study of shared clonotypes between healthy human individuals. Study results and caveats: Only blood was sampled, and tissue TCR repertoires likely differ from blood ones.

Deep was the level at which the assay was run. When replicate PCRs were run on sorted subsets, they used approximately 0.2 ug DNA, about 31,000 T cell genomes. Only in-frame clones appear in the TCRdb table, and some are missing; sequencing was by immunoSEQ multiplex PCR. The table has over 2 million clones, over 85% seen once. The TCR comes from a man between 18 and 35 years old in good health. The sample taken for sequencing was naive CD8+ T cells sorted from blood. V and J are TRBV5-1 and TRBJ2-7; D not resolved. The CDR3 reads CASSLAEVGSHEQYF. CDR3 bases: TGCGCCAGCAGCTTGGCCGAAGTAGGGTCCCACGAGCAGTACTTC.